This TCR beta chain originates from a study of shared clonotypes between healthy human individuals. Study in general: Each donor had three CD4 naive, three CD4 memory, two CD8 naive and one CD8 memory plate. Study-wide results and limits: Relative to clonotypes present in all four donors, those not shared had lower generation probabilities. What rarefaction showed was incomplete sorted-subset sequencing despite large depth. Few donors limited the genetic and exposure-history diversity represented.

Germline V gene data show CDR1 as LNHNV and CDR2 as YYDKDF (reference sequence). J gave up 4 bases and V 1 base, and 3 bases lay outside the gene matches. CDR3 length: 14 amino acids. The method was immunoSEQ multiplex PCR; TCRdb's version includes in-frame clones alone and lacks a portion of them. The sample yields 2 million to 2.5 million clones, approximately 93% seen once. Remarks on this clone: Its antigen is unidentified.

This chain links TRBV15 with TRBJ2-7; 8 nucleotides match TRBD1. Source material: naive CD4+ T cells from PBMCs. Stated subset: CD45RA+ positively selected. The source of this sequence is a man aged 18 to 30 in good health. Some clones in this sample may be carry-over from other donors' samples. CDR3 nucleotides: TGTGCCACCAGCAGAGTACAGGGGGTTTACGAGCAGTACTTC. Protein product: CATSRVQGVYEQYF.